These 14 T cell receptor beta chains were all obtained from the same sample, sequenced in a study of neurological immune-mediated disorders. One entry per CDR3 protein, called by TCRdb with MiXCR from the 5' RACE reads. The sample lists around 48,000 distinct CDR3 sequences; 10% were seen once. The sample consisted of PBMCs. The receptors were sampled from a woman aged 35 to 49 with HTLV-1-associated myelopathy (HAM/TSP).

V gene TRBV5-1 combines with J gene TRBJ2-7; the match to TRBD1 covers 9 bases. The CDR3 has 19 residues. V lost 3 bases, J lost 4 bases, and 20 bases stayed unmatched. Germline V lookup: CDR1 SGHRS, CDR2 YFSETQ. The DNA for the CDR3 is TGCGCCAGCAGCTCTTGTATCGATCCCCCGGGACAGGGCCATTACGAGCAGTACTTC. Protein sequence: CASSSCIDPPGQGHYEQYF.

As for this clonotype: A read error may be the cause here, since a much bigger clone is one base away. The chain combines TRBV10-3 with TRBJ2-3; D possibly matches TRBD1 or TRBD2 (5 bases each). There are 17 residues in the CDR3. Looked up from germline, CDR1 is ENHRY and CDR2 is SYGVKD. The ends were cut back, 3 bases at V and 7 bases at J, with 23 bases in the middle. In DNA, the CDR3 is TGTGCCATCAGTGATAACGGTGCGCAGGGAGAAACATATACGCAGTATTTT. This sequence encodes CAISDNGAQGETYTQYF.

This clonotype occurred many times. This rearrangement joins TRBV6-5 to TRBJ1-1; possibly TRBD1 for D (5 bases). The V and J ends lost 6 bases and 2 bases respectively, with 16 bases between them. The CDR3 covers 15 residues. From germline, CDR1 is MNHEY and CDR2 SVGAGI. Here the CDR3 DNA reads TGTGCCAGCAGCCTCGTGGGCAGGGCAAACACTGAAGCTTTCTTT. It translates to CASSLVGRANTEAFF.

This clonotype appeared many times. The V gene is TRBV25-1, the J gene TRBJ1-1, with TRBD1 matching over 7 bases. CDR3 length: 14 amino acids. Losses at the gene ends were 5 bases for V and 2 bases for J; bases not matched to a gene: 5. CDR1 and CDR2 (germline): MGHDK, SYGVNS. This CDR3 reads CASSYRGGNTEAFF. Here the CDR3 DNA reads TGTGCCAGCAGTTACAGGGGAGGTAACACTGAAGCTTTCTTT. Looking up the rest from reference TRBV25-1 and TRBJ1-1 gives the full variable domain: EADIYQTPRYLVIGTGKKITLECSQTMGHDKMYWYQQDPGMELHLIHYSYGVNSTEKGDLSSESTVSRIRTEHFPLTLESARPSHTSQYLCASSYRGGNTEAFFGQGTRLTVV.

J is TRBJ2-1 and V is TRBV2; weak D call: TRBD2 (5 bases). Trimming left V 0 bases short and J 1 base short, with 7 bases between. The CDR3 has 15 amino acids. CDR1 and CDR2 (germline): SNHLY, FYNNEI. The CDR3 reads CASSEAEGSYNEQFF. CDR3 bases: TGTGCCAGCAGTGAAGCAGAGGGATCCTACAATGAGCAGTTCTTC.

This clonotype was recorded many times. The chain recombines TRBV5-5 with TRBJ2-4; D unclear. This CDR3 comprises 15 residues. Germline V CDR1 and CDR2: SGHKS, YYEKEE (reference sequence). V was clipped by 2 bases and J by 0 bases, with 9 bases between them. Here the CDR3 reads CASSFGNLAKNIQYF. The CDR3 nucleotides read TGTGCCAGCAGCTTTGGGAATTTAGCCAAAAACATTCAGTACTTC.

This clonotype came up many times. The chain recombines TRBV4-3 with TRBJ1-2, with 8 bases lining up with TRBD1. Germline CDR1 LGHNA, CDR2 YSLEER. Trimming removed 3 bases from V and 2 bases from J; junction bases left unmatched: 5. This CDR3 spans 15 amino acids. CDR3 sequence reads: CASSQTDRANYGYTF. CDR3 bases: TGCGCCAGCAGCCAGACGGACAGGGCCAACTATGGCTACACCTTC.

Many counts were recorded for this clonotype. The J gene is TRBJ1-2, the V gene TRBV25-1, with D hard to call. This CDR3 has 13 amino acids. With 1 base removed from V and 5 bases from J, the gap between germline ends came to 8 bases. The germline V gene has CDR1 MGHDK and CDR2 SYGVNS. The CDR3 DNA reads TGTGCCAGCAGTGAATCGTCATGGTATGGCTACACCTTC. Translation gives CASSESSWYGYTF.

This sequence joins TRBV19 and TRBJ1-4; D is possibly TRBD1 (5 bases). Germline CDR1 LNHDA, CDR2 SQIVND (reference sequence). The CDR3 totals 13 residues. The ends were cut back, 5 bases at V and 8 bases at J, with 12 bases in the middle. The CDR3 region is CASSVQENEKLFF. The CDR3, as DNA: TGTGCCAGTAGTGTACAGGAAAACGAAAAACTGTTTTTT.

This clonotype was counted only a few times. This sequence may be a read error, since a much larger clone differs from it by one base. The CDR3 DNA follows: TGTGCCAGCAGTCCTAGCGGGGCGAAGTACAATGAGCAGTTCTTC. This encodes CASSPSGAKYNEQFF. The chain has TRBV6-5 and TRBJ2-1, with 9 positions matching TRBD2. Looked up from germline, CDR1 is MNHEY and CDR2 is SVGAGI. The CDR3 is 15 amino acids. The V and J ends lost 5 bases and 4 bases, in that order; junction bases with no gene match: 6.

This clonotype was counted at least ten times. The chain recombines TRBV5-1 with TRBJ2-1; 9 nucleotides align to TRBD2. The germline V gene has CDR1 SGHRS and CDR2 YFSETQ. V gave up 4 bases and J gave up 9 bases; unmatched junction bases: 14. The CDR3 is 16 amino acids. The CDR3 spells CASSVSSGDPVVEQFF. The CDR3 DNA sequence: TGCGCCAGCAGCGTATCTAGCGGGGACCCAGTTGTTGAGCAGTTCTTC.

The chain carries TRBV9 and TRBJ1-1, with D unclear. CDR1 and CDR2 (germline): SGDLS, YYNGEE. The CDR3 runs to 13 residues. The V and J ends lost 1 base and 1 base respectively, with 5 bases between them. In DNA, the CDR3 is TGTGCCAGCAGCGTAAATAAGAACACTGAAGCTTTCTTT. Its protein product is CASSVNKNTEAFF.

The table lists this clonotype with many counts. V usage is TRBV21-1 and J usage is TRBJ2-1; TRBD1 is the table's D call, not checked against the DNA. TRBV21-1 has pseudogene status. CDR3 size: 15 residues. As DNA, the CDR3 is TGTGCCAGCAGCAAGGGACAGGGGTCTTACAATGAGCAGTTCTTC. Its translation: CASSKGQGSYNEQFF.

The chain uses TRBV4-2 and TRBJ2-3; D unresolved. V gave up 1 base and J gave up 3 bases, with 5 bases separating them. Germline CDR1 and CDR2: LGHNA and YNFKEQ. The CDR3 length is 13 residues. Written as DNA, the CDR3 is TGTGCCAGCAGCCAAGTGCCGACAGATACGCAGTATTTT. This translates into CASSQVPTDTQYF.